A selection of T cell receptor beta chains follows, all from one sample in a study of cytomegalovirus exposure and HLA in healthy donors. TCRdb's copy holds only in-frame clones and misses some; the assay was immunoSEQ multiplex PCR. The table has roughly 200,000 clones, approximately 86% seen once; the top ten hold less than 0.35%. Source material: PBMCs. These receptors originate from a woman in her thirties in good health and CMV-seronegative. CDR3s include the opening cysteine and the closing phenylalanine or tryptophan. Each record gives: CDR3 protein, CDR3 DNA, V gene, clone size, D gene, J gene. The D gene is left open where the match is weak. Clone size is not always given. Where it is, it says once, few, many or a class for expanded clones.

CASSYLTDNEQFF,TGTGCCAGCAGTTACTTGACAGACAATGAGCAGTTCTTC,TRBV6-5,NA,NA,TRBJ2-1
CASLGREGQPQHF,TGTGCCAGCTTGGGGAGGGAAGGACAGCCCCAGCATTTT,TRBV2,NA,NA,TRBJ1-5
CASSQVVGQPNTGELFF,TGTGCCAGCAGCCAAGTCGTAGGACAGCCGAACACCGGGGAGCTGTTTTTT,TRBV4-2,NA,NA,TRBJ2-2
CASSPNPGQVDQETQYF,TGTGCCAGCAGTCCCAACCCCGGACAGGTGGACCAAGAGACCCAGTACTTC,TRBV28,NA,TRBD1,TRBJ2-5
CAAGRVDEQYF,TGTGCCGCCGGCAGGGTCGACGAGCAGTACTTC,TRBV6-5,once,NA,TRBJ2-7
CASTTGMGVEPQHF,TGTGCCAGTACTACAGGGATGGGAGTTGAGCCCCAGCATTTT,TRBV19,NA,NA,TRBJ1-5
CASSAHRRLNTEAFF,TGTGCCAGCAGTGCTCACAGGAGATTGAACACTGAAGCTTTCTTT,TRBV6-1,once,NA,TRBJ1-1
CASSSRSGLRTFF,TGTGCCAGCAGTTCCCGCTCTGGACTGAGAACGTTCTTC,TRBV27,once,NA,TRBJ2-1
CASSVTSGHRGAQYF,TGTGCCAGTAGTGTCACCTCGGGACACCGTGGGGCCCAGTACTTC,TRBV19,once,NA,TRBJ2-5
CATSPQERWGGGETQYF,TGTGCCACCAGCCCCCAGGAGAGGTGGGGAGGTGGAGAGACCCAGTACTTC,TRBV15,NA,NA,TRBJ2-5
CSAGRGVEQYF,TGCAGTGCGGGGAGGGGAGTCGAGCAGTACTTC,TRBV20-1,few,TRBD2,TRBJ2-7
CASSYSRNTEAFF,TGTGCCAGCAGTTACTCCCGGAACACTGAAGCTTTCTTT,TRBV6-5,NA,NA,TRBJ1-1
CDSSFGRGSTDTQYF,TGTGACAGCAGCTTTGGCAGGGGGAGCACAGATACGCAGTATTTT,TRBV11-3,NA,TRBD1,TRBJ2-3
CASSIAGPDTQYF,TGTGCCAGCAGCATAGCGGGACCAGATACGCAGTATTTT,TRBV2,few,TRBD2,TRBJ2-3
CAGGRSYEKLFF,TGTGCCGGAGGGAGGTCTTATGAAAAACTGTTTTTT,TRBV28,few,NA,TRBJ1-4
CASSESTGGQYYEQYF,TGCGCCAGCAGTGAGTCGACTGGGGGACAGTACTACGAGCAGTACTTC,TRBV10-2,few,TRBD1,TRBJ2-7
CASSLGTTPYNEQFF,TGTGCCAGCAGCTTAGGGACAACACCCTACAATGAGCAGTTCTTC,TRBV7-3,NA,NA,TRBJ2-1